Included here is one T cell receptor (beta chain) sequence, with context. Using immunoSEQ multiplex PCR, the repertoire was profiled, and TCRdb retains in-frame clones only, with some absent. This sample has roughly 60,000 clones, with approximately 84% found just once. The source of the sample is a study of blood T cell repertoires in COVID-19. Study at large: Sites in the United States, Italy and Spain provided acute and convalescent COVID-19 samples. The analysed material was cDNA or gDNA that came from T cells, B-cell-depleted T cells, or PBMCs.

V lost 8 bases to trimming and J lost 3 bases, with 16 bases between them. This CDR3 comprises 14 residues. Germline-derived CDR1 and CDR2 are KGHSH and LQKENI. This chain links TRBV18 with TRBJ1-1; D is ambiguous. This receptor was obtained from a man in his sixties with COVID-19, enrolled during active disease. Sequencing was performed on peripheral blood. The CDR3 sequence: CASTPAMRDTEAFF. For the CDR3, the DNA is TGTGCCAGCACCCCCGCCATGAGGGACACTGAAGCTTTCTTT.